This T cell receptor (beta chain) was identified during a study of tumor and adjacent non-tumor tissue in lung cancer. Points from the study as a whole: Significantly higher TCR diversity was found in tumor than normal lung.

Three rounds of nested PCR, following a modified ARM-PCR protocol, produced the TCRbeta library. MiXCR, applied by TCRdb to the multiplex PCR reads, yields one record per CDR3 protein. The sample has 200,000 to 250,000 distinct CDR3 sequences; over 55% are singletons. This sample's RNA came from whole unsorted tissue. This CDR3 has 19 residues. Looked up from germline, CDR1 is LGHNT and CDR2 is FRNRAP. Trimming cost V 10 bases and J 6 bases, with 34 bases left between them. Remarks on this clonotype: Its antigen is undetermined.

This receptor was obtained from a man in his fifties or sixties with non-small cell lung cancer. Sequencing was carried out using lung tumor tissue. The V call is TRBV12-5, the J call TRBJ2-1, with a tentative D call TRBD2 (5 bases). CDR3 coding DNA: TGTGCTACCCGCCGGGATGGAACCGAAGATGAGGAATCAGGCAATGAGCAGTTCTTC. Protein sequence: CATRRDGTEDEESGNEQFF. The variable domain in full, completed from reference TRBV12-5 and TRBJ2-1, reads DARVTQTPRHKVTEMGQEVTMRCQPILGHNTVFWYRQTMMQGLELLAYFRNRAPLDDSGMPKDRFSAEMPDATLATLKIQPSEPRDSAVYFCATRRDGTEDEESGNEQFFGPGTRLTVL.